These 24 T cell receptor beta chains share one sample of origin, sequenced in a study of CD8+CD57+ T cells in acquired aplastic anemia (dated by TCRdb to 2016 to 2018). The listed sequencing device is Illumina HiSeq 2000. TCR beta VDJ combination and CDR3 sequence profiling used genomic DNA as the template. TCRdb passed the public sequencing reads through fastp at Q25 and MiXCR, retaining productive beta sequences. Each entry is one CDR3 protein sequence, shown with its most common DNA and genes. The sample records 200,000 to 300,000 distinct CDR3 sequences, about 80% of which are singletons. The ten largest clones represent 42% of the sample. Patients chosen for sequencing had shown expansion of CD8+CD57+ cells by flow cytometry. Sequences were obtained from sorted CD4+, CD8+, or CD8+CD57+ T cells (not recorded which) from PBMCs. These receptors were obtained from a human donor with aplastic anemia.

A note on this clonotype: The junction differs from germline at one of its ends, possibly a read error. V is TRBV7-9 and J is TRBJ2-3, with no clear D. From germline, CDR1 is SEHNR and CDR2 FQNEAQ (reference sequence). This CDR3 has 13 residues. For the CDR3, the DNA is TGTGCCAGCAGCTTTGAAAGAACCGATACGCACTATTTT. It is translated as CASSFERTDTHYF.

The rearrangement links TRBV11-3 to TRBJ2-3, with a possible D match to TRBD1 (7 bases). Trimming stripped 4 bases from V and 6 bases from J, with 14 bases between. Germline-derived CDR1 and CDR2 are SGHNT and YENEEA. CDR3 size: 14 residues. This CDR3 is CASSSVEGADTQYF. The CDR3 DNA follows: TGTGCCAGCAGCTCGGTGGAGGGGGCCGATACGCAGTATTTT.

Turning to this clonotype: The conserved closing phenylalanine or tryptophan is absent in this CDR3, likely reflecting a read error. The DNA is omitted, as the CDR3 cannot be located on it reliably, and the CDR3 follows TCRdb's listing. This chain joins TRBV7-6 and TRBJ2-3. Both ends counted, the CDR3 spans 13 residues. CDR1 and CDR2 (germline): SGHVS, FNYEAQ. The CDR3 loop is CASGHDSGGAYCY.

This clonotype has more than one count but fewer than ten. The CDR3 does not close with the conserved phenylalanine or tryptophan, likely indicating a read error. The DNA is left out, because the CDR3 cannot be placed on it with certainty; the CDR3 is given as TCRdb lists it. V usage is TRBV7-8 and J usage is TRBJ2-2; the DNA was not compared with TRBD2, the D call given in the table. Germline lookup yields CDR1 SGHVS and CDR2 FQNEAQ. The CDR3 has 12 residues if both end residues are counted. CDR3 residues: CASSLAGGADTL.

On this clonotype: No conserved phenylalanine or tryptophan is present at the end of the CDR3, so a read error is the likely explanation. The limits of the CDR3 on the DNA are not certain, so only TCRdb's listed CDR3 is given. The chain combines TRBV2 with TRBJ2-1; no check of the table's D call, TRBD1, against the DNA was made. Germline V gene lookup returns CDR1 SNHLY and CDR2 FYNNEI. The CDR3 numbers 14 amino acids, ends counted. CDR3 residues: CASGDGGTATQHFG.

About this clonotype: Without the conserved terminal phenylalanine or tryptophan, this CDR3 likely stems from a read error. It is unclear where the CDR3 begins or ends on the DNA, so no DNA is shown, and the CDR3 is as TCRdb lists it. The V gene is TRBV9, the J gene TRBJ2-3; the table's D call TRBD2 went unverified against the DNA. The CDR3 is 13 amino acids in total, end residues counted. Looked up from germline, CDR1 is SGDLS and CDR2 is YYNGEE. The CDR3 reads CARGAGTSGIHTL.

On this clonotype: One end of the junction fails to match germline, which may point to a read error. The V call is TRBV7-9, the J call TRBJ2-3, with 7 bases aligning to TRBD2. In germline, CDR1 is SEHNR, CDR2 FQNEAQ (reference sequence). The CDR3 spans 13 residues. The CDR3 sequence is CASGDRGSGTHYF. For the CDR3, the DNA is TGTGCCAGCGGGGATCGGGGAAGCGGGACGCACTATTTT.

The J gene is TRBJ2-7, the V gene TRBV9; 11 nucleotides align to TRBD2. V lost 4 bases and J lost 2; bases outside the gene matches: 14. Germline V gene sequence: CDR1 SGDLS, CDR2 YYNGEE. This CDR3 is 18 amino acids long. CDR3 nucleotides: TGTGCCAGCAGCTTCGGGACTAGCGGAATAGATACGCCCTACGAGCAGTACGTC. Amino acids: CASSFGTSGIDTPYEQYV.

This chain uses TRBV2 with TRBJ1-2; TRBD1 matches at 10 bases. The J segment lost 3 bases and the V segment lost 4 bases, leaving 8 bases of the junction unmatched. CDR3 length equals 16 residues. Germline V lookup: CDR1 SNHLY, CDR2 FYNNEI. As DNA, the CDR3 is TGTGCCAGCAGTGCACGGGACAGGGGCTTGTACTATGGCTACACCTTC. This translates into CASSARDRGLYYGYTF.

Concerning this clonotype itself: The conserved phenylalanine or tryptophan is not found at the CDR3 terminus, so this likely reflects a read error. The chain employs TRBV24-1 and TRBJ2-3; 10 bases are a match to TRBD2. Germline values: CDR1 KGHDR, CDR2 SFDVKD. The CDR3 covers 14 residues. J gave up 6 bases and V 3 bases, and 2 bases lay outside the gene matches. The chain's CDR3 is CATSDGTSVDTQYL. CDR3 bases: TGTGCCACCAGTGATGGGACTAGCGTTGATACGCAGTATCTT.

In its sample, this clonotype was seen once. No conserved phenylalanine or tryptophan is present at the end of the CDR3, so a read error is the likely explanation. It is unclear where the CDR3 begins or ends on the DNA, so no DNA is shown, and the CDR3 is as TCRdb lists it. This chain connects TRBV2 to TRBJ2-7. Germline V gene data show CDR1 as SNHLY and CDR2 as FYNNEI. The CDR3 totals 15 residues, both ends included. The CDR3 loop is CASRDVGTDTQYFYL.

A note on this clonotype: The CDR3 end shows no conserved phenylalanine or tryptophan, and so a read error is likely. The DNA is left out, because the CDR3 cannot be placed on it with certainty; the CDR3 is given as TCRdb lists it. V is TRBV2 and J is TRBJ2-3; the table's TRBD1 call for D was not verified on the DNA. The germline gives CDR1 SNHLY, CDR2 FYNNEI. The CDR3 region is 13 residues in length, termini included. CDR3: CASRDRGTATRHV.

The V gene is TRBV7-9, the J gene TRBJ2-3, with D tentatively TRBD2 (9 bases). The germline V gene encodes CDR1 SEHNR and CDR2 FQNEAQ (reference sequence). This CDR3 contains 22 residues. Trimming stripped 3 bases from V and 3 bases from J, with 34 bases between. This chain's CDR3 is CASSFQRSGGSDEDRATDTQYF. The CDR3 coding sequence is TGTGCCAGCAGCTTTCAAAGAAGCGGGGGGAGCGACGAGGACAGGGCTACAGATACGCAGTATTTT.

This rearrangement joins TRBV11-3 to TRBJ2-2, with 8 nucleotides matching TRBD2. From germline, CDR1 is SGHNT and CDR2 YENEEA. The V gene end was trimmed by 0 bases and the J gene end by 6 bases; junction bases not matched to a gene: 15. The CDR3 covers 19 residues. CDR3 sequence: CASSLDLAGGAVVPGELFF. CDR3 in DNA: TGTGCCAGCAGCTTAGATCTGGCCGGGGGGGCCGTCGTCCCCGGGGAGCTGTTTTTT.

This clonotype was counted a single time. At one end the junction does not follow the germline gene, possibly because of a read error. The chain recombines TRBV7-8 with TRBJ2-3, with 10 nucleotides matching TRBD2. Germline CDR1 SGHVS, CDR2 FQNEAQ. The CDR3 spans 14 residues. The CDR3 bases are TGTGCCAGCAGCTTAGTAGTTAGCGGGAGGAAGCACACATTT. This codes for CASSLVVSGRKHTF.

Remarks on this clonotype: The junction departs from the called germline gene at one end, perhaps through a read error. In DNA, the CDR3 is TGTGCCAGCAGCTTAGCTAGCGGAGCCTATACTGAGCATTTCTTC. Translation: CASSLASGAYTEHFF. The chain combines TRBV7-8 with TRBJ2-1; the D gene is possibly TRBD2 (6 bases). The CDR3 spans 15 residues. Germline CDR1 SGHVS, CDR2 FQNEAQ.

As regards this clonotype: One junction end does not reproduce the germline sequence, and a read error may be involved. The chain employs TRBV7-9 and TRBJ1-5; D is uncertain. The CDR3 is made up of 14 amino acids. Germline V gene lookup returns CDR1 SEHNR and CDR2 FQNEAQ (reference sequence). The CDR3 is CASSVAGGNHTQHF. The CDR3 DNA sequence: TGTGCCAGCAGCGTAGCCGGAGGCAATCATACGCAGCATTTT.

A remark on this clonotype: The junction departs from the called germline gene at one end, perhaps through a read error. The chain couples TRBV2 to TRBJ1-1, with a possible D match to TRBD1 (6 bases). Germline CDR1 reads SNHLY; CDR2 reads FYNNEI. This CDR3 spans 14 amino acids. The CDR3 sequence: CASRDGGTNTQDFF. CDR3 nucleotides: TGTGCCAGCAGGGACGGGGGCACAAATACGCAAGATTTTTTT. Combining the CDR3 with reference TRBV2 and TRBJ1-1 gives the whole variable domain EPEVTQTPSHQVTQMGQEVILRCVPISNHLYFYWYRQILGQKVEFLVSFYNNEISEKSEIFDDQFSVERPDGSNFTLKIRSTKLEDSAMYFCASRDGGTNTQDFFGQGTRLTVV.

About this clonotype itself: A much more abundant neighbour one base away suggests this may be a read error. The chain recombines TRBV5-4 with TRBJ2-5, with TRBD1 matching 7 bases. V gave up 0 bases and J gave up 7 bases; unmatched junction bases: 0. The CDR3 loop spans 12 amino acids. Germline V lookup: CDR1 SGHNT, CDR2 YYREEE (reference sequence). CDR3 residues: CASSLDRGTQYF. As DNA, the CDR3 is TGTGCCAGCAGCTTGGACAGGGGGACCCAGTACTTC.

On this clonotype itself: Germline and junction disagree at one end, which may indicate a read error. The chain employs TRBV7-3 and TRBJ2-3; TRBD2 matches 7 bases. Germline loops: CDR1 SGHTA, CDR2 FQGTGA. This CDR3 is built from 14 residues. CDR3 bases: TGTGCCAGCAGCTTAGGGCTAGCGGCGGCAAATGAGCAGTTT. This encodes CASSLGLAAANEQF.

With regard to this clonotype: It is unclear where the CDR3 begins or ends on the DNA, so no DNA is shown, and the CDR3 is as TCRdb lists it. This chain joins TRBV7-6 and TRBJ2-3; the tabulated D call, TRBD2, remains unverified against the DNA. The CDR3 region is 14 residues in length, termini included. CDR1 is SGHVS and CDR2 is FNYEAQ in the germline V gene. CDR3 sequence: CASSFRRNEQFFGF.

J is TRBJ2-1 and V is TRBV5-4; D gene unclear. The CDR3 runs 16 residues. V was clipped by 4 bases and J by 8 bases, with 22 bases between them. CDR1 and CDR2 (germline): SGHNT, YYREEE (reference sequence). CDR3 residues: CASSQTGANGQDEQFF. The CDR3 DNA is TGTGCCAGCAGCCAGACGGGCGCAAACGGTCAGGATGAGCAGTTCTTC.

With respect to this clonotype: The missing conserved phenylalanine or tryptophan at the end of this CDR3 makes a read error likely. Because the CDR3's place on the DNA is in doubt, the DNA is left out and the CDR3 is given as listed by TCRdb. V usage is TRBV7-2 and J usage is TRBJ1-5; TRBD1 reflects the table's D call only, with no check against the DNA. The germline gives CDR1 SGHTA, CDR2 FQGNSA. The CDR3 spans 13 residues, counting both ends. CDR3 loop: CASSYTGTQAQNL.

Remarks on this clonotype: The junction does not match germline at one end; this may be a read error. The chain employs TRBV7-9 and TRBJ2-3, with D possibly matching TRBD1 (6 bases). From germline, CDR1 is SEHNR and CDR2 FQNEAQ (reference sequence). This CDR3 has 14 amino acids. The CDR3 DNA reads TGTGCCAGCAGCGCAGGGGACACTGAAGCTACCTTTGGATTT. Encoded protein: CASSAGDTEATFGF.